The rows below give T cell receptor beta chains drawn from one sample of a study of graft-versus-host responses after intestinal transplantation. Sequencing used immunoSEQ multiplex PCR; TCRdb keeps in-frame clones, though not all of them. The data show under 50,000 clones, 85% to 90% seen once. The source material was PBMCs, sampled around 270 days after transplant. These receptors all come from a human patient who received an intestinal transplant, so some T cells may come from the graft donor. Both conserved end residues are part of each CDR3. The order of the fields is J gene, D gene, V gene, clone size, CDR3 protein, CDR3 DNA. The D gene is left open where the match is weak. The size field is filled for only some rows; it gives once, few, many or a size class.

J: TRBJ2-7
D: TRBD1
V: TRBV5-4
size: NA
CDR3: CASSWGEPGQGYEQYF
DNA: TGTGCCAGCAGCTGGGGGGAACCGGGACAGGGTTACGAGCAGTACTTC

J: TRBJ2-1
D: NA
V: TRBV7-2
size: once
CDR3: CASSFSGSSYNEQFF
DNA: TGTGCCAGCAGCTTTTCGGGGAGCTCCTACAATGAGCAGTTCTTC

J: TRBJ1-1
D: NA
V: TRBV4-1
size: few
CDR3: CASSPGVGMNTEAFF
DNA: TGCGCCAGCAGCCCCGGGGTGGGAATGAACACTGAAGCTTTCTTT

J: TRBJ2-1
D: TRBD2
V: TRBV4-2
size: NA
CDR3: CASGLIAGASSYNEQFF
DNA: TGTGCCAGCGGCCTCATAGCGGGGGCAAGCTCCTACAATGAGCAGTTCTTC

J: TRBJ1-2
D: TRBD1
V: TRBV6-6
size: NA
CDR3: CASRQGGGYTF
DNA: TGTGCCAGCCGACAGGGTGGCGGCTACACCTTC

J: TRBJ1-1
D: TRBD1
V: TRBV4-1
size: NA
CDR3: CASSQVNRGMNTEAFF
DNA: TGCGCCAGCAGCCAAGTCAACAGGGGAATGAACACTGAAGCTTTCTTT

J: TRBJ1-5
D: NA
V: TRBV4-1
size: NA
CDR3: CASSQEAINQPQHF
DNA: TGTGCCAGCAGCCAAGAAGCCATCAATCAGCCCCAGCATTTT

J: TRBJ1-4
D: TRBD1
V: TRBV27
size: NA
CDR3: CATGTGVKLFF
DNA: TGTGCCACCGGGACAGGGGTAAAACTGTTTTTT

J: TRBJ2-1
D: NA
V: TRBV7-3
size: NA
CDR3: CASSLIPVIHGGSGEQFF
DNA: TGTGCCAGCAGCTTAATTCCCGTGATCCACGGGGGCTCCGGTGAGCAGTTCTTC

J: TRBJ2-1
D: NA
V: TRBV5-1
size: NA
CDR3: CASSLVLLGQGNNEQFF
DNA: TGCGCCAGCAGCTTGGTGTTATTGGGCCAGGGCAACAATGAGCAGTTCTTC

J: TRBJ2-3
D: TRBD2
V: TRBV5-6
size: few
CDR3: CASSLPLAGSGDTQYF
DNA: TGTGCCAGCAGCTTGCCCCTAGCGGGGTCTGGCGATACGCAGTATTTT

J: TRBJ2-5
D: NA
V: TRBV12-2
size: NA
CDR3: CASRLAMKGIRAQYF
DNA: TGTGCAAGTCGCTTAGCGATGAAAGGGATCCGGGCCCAGTACTTC

J: TRBJ1-5
D: NA
V: TRBV2
size: NA
CDR3: CASRIGEGSFQPQHF
DNA: TGTGCCAGCAGGATTGGAGAGGGAAGCTTCCAGCCCCAGCATTTT

J: TRBJ2-1
D: NA
V: TRBV5-1
size: NA
CDR3: CASSLTADRNEQFF
DNA: TGCGCCAGCAGCTTGACGGCCGATCGGAATGAGCAGTTCTTC

J: TRBJ2-3
D: NA
V: TRBV27
size: NA
CDR3: CASSSVLRGRGTDTQYF
DNA: TGTGCCAGCAGTTCCGTACTGCGTGGACGGGGCACAGATACGCAGTATTTT

J: TRBJ1-3
D: NA
V: TRBV9
size: NA
CDR3: CASSEEQISGNTIYF
DNA: TGTGCCAGCAGCGAGGAACAGATATCTGGAAACACCATATATTTT

J: TRBJ2-5
D: NA
V: TRBV6-5
size: NA
CDR3: CASSVPGPQETQYF
DNA: TGTGCCAGCAGTGTTCCGGGGCCCCAAGAGACCCAGTACTTC

J: TRBJ2-5
D: NA
V: TRBV7-9
size: NA
CDR3: CASSTTTRYQETQYF
DNA: TGTGCCAGCAGTACGACGACTAGGTACCAAGAGACCCAGTACTTC

J: TRBJ1-4
D: NA
V: TRBV7-9
size: NA
CDR3: CASSPPGGFVANEKLFF
DNA: TGTGCCAGCAGCCCCCCCGGGGGGTTCGTGGCTAATGAAAAACTGTTTTTT

J: TRBJ1-2
D: NA
V: TRBV6-5
size: NA
CDR3: CASSSPSRGYGYTF
DNA: TGTGCCAGCAGCTCACCCTCGAGGGGCTATGGCTACACCTTC

J: TRBJ1-3
D: NA
V: TRBV5-1
size: once
CDR3: CASRGDSGNTIYF
DNA: TGCGCCAGCAGAGGGGATTCTGGAAACACCATATATTTT

J: TRBJ1-1
D: NA
V: TRBV6-5
size: NA
CDR3: CASSYGQGFTEAFF
DNA: TGTGCCAGCAGTTACGGGCAGGGTTTCACTGAAGCTTTCTTT

J: TRBJ2-1
D: NA
V: TRBV6-5
size: NA
CDR3: CASSSPAAYNEQFF
DNA: TGTGCCAGCAGTTCTCCCGCGGCCTACAATGAGCAGTTCTTC

J: TRBJ1-2
D: NA
V: TRBV5-1
size: NA
CDR3: CASSLEGSGYTF
DNA: TGCGCCAGCAGCTTGGAAGGGAGTGGCTACACCTTC

J: TRBJ2-5
D: NA
V: TRBV7-7
size: NA
CDR3: CASSRGFEETQYF
DNA: TGTGCCAGCAGCCGCGGGTTTGAAGAGACCCAGTACTTC

J: TRBJ1-4
D: TRBD1
V: TRBV19
size: NA
CDR3: CASKGRGHVSRPNEKLFF
DNA: TGTGCCAGTAAGGGCAGGGGGCATGTTAGCCGCCCTAATGAAAAACTGTTTTTT

J: TRBJ1-5
D: NA
V: TRBV30
size: NA
CDR3: CAWSVQRAGNQPQHF
DNA: TGTGCCTGGAGTGTACAACGGGCGGGGAATCAGCCCCAGCATTTT

J: TRBJ2-4
D: TRBD1
V: TRBV30
size: NA
CDR3: CAWSDGTGRNIQYF
DNA: TGTGCCTGGAGTGACGGGACAGGACGAAACATTCAGTACTTC

J: TRBJ1-1
D: NA
V: TRBV11-2
size: NA
CDR3: CASSLVTGSEAFF
DNA: TGTGCCAGCAGCTTAGTGACAGGCTCTGAAGCTTTCTTT